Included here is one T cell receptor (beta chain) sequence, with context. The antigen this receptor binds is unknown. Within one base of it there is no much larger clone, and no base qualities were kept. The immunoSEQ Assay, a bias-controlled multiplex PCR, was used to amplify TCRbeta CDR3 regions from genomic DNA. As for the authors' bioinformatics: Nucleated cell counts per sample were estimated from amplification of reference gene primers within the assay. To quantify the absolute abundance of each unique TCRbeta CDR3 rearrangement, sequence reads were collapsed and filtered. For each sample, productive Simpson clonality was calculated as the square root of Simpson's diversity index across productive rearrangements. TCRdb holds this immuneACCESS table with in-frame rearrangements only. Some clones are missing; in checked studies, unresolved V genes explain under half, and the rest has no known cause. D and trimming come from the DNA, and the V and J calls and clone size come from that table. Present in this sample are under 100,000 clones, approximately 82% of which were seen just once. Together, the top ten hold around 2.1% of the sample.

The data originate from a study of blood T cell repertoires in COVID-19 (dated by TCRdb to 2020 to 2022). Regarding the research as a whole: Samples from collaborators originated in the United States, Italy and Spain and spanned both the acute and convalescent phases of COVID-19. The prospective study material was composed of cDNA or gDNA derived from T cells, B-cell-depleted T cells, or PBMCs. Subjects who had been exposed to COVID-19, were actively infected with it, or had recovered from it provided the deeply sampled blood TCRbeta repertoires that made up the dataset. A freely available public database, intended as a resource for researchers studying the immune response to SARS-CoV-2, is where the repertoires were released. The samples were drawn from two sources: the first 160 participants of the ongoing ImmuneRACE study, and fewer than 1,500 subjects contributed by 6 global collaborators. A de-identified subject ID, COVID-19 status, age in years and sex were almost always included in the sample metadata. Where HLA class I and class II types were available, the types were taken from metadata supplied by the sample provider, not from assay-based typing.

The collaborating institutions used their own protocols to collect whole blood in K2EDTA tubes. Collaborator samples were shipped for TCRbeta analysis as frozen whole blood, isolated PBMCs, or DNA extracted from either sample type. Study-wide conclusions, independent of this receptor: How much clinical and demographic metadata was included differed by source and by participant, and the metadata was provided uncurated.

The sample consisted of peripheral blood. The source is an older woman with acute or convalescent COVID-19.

The nucleotide sequence is TGCAGCGTCCAAAGACAGGCCAACACCGGGGAGCTGTTTTTT. The translation is CSVQRQANTGELFF. The receptor chain draws on TRBV29-1 and TRBJ2-2; matching of 6 bases hints at TRBD1 as the D gene. CDR1 and CDR2 were assigned from the germline V gene as SQVTM and ANQGSEA. V is pared back by 6 bases and J by 2 bases, with 13 bases lying between the germline termini. The cysteine opens and the phenylalanine closes a CDR3 of 14 amino acids. Left in the record is the CDR3 DNA by itself, 42 bases read in frame from the first base.